The 2 T cell receptor beta chains listed next were all sequenced from one sample in a study of cytomegalovirus exposure and HLA in healthy donors. Method: immunoSEQ multiplex PCR; TCRdb's copy keeps in-frame clones and lacks some. There are 260,000 or so clones in the sample; about 83% occur only once, and less than 3% lies in the top ten. Sequencing used PBMCs. The receptors shown here come from a man aged 18 to 30 in good health and CMV-seronegative.

This chain links TRBV5-1 with TRBJ2-7, with TRBD1 as a possible D gene (5 bases). CDR1 is SGHRS and CDR2 is YFSETQ in the germline V gene. This CDR3 spans 15 amino acids. V lost 7 bases and J 3 bases, leaving 20 bases between the germline ends. CDR3 in DNA: TGCGCCAGCGCGATTCTCGACAGATACTACTACGAGCAGTACTTC. It yields the protein CASAILDRYYYEQYF.

V usage is TRBV6-1 and J usage is TRBJ2-7, with 10 bases that match TRBD2. Germline V gives CDR1 MNHNS, CDR2 SASEGT. Unmatched junction bases numbered 4, after V lost 8 bases and J lost 0 bases. This CDR3 spans 14 amino acids. CDR3 amino acids: CASALAGVSYEQYF. DNA for the CDR3: TGTGCCAGCGCGCTAGCGGGGGTCTCCTACGAGCAGTACTTC.